This T cell receptor (beta chain) was documented in a study of blood T cell repertoires in COVID-19. This study enrolled people aged roughly 18 to 90 from around 26 US geographic areas. Participants had their cohort set by participant-reported clinical history. For recovered donors of Cohort 3, there were two negative PCRs, clearance, or symptom resolution. Original data processing: Reference gene primer amplification yielded estimated nucleated cell counts. Measured with immunoSEQ multiplex PCR; TCRdb has only the in-frame clones, and not every one. The V and J calls and the clone size are those of that table, but D and trimming were determined from the DNA. The repertoire includes 310,000 or so clones, about nine tenths of them detected once, and 8% to 9% sits in the top ten. CDR3 length: 15 amino acids. With V trimmed by 3 bases and J by 6 bases, 7 bases remained unmatched. CDR1 SGHTA and CDR2 FQGNSA come from the germline V gene.

Sequenced input: PBMCs or T cells enriched from blood (not recorded which). The V and J genes are TRBV7-2 and TRBJ2-1, with 8 bases lining up with TRBD1. The TCR sequence derives from a young woman who had recovered from COVID-19. The CDR3 region has the DNA TGTGCCAGCAGCTTTGGACAGGGCCAGCTCAATGAGCAGTTCTTC. It is translated as CASSFGQGQLNEQFF.